These T cell receptor beta chains were read from a single sample in a study of technical replicates of blood from a few donors. Some clones are missing from TCRdb's copy, which holds only in-frame ones; the method was immunoSEQ multiplex PCR. Of fewer than 90,000 clones in the sample, about nine tenths were seen once. Sequencing was carried out using T cells isolated from PBMCs. These TCRs come from a human donor in good health. Both conserved end residues are part of each CDR3. Fields, in order: D gene, V gene, J gene, clone size, CDR3 protein, CDR3 DNA. The D gene is left open where the match is weak. For some rows the clone size is stated as once, few or many, or as a class when expanded; others skip it.

TRBD2	TRBV27	TRBJ2-1	-	CASTLGTSGTDEQFF	TGTGCCAGCACCCTAGGGACTAGCGGGACCGATGAGCAGTTCTTC
-	TRBV2	TRBJ2-7	few	CASITGSFFVPYEQYF	TGTGCCAGCATAACCGGGTCCTTCTTCGTTCCCTACGAGCAGTACTTC
-	TRBV2	TRBJ1-5	-	CASRRTVSNQPQHF	TGTGCCAGCAGGAGGACAGTAAGCAATCAGCCCCAGCATTTT
TRBD1	TRBV19	TRBJ2-1	-	CASSRQGAGAYNEQFF	TGTGCCAGTAGTAGACAGGGGGCAGGGGCTTACAATGAGCAGTTCTTC
-	TRBV4-1	TRBJ1-3	-	CASSQDLGRNTIYF	TGCGCCAGCAGCCAAGATCTGGGCAGAAACACCATATATTTT
-	TRBV29-1	TRBJ2-1	-	CSVDRGTIDEQFF	TGCAGCGTTGATCGGGGTACAATAGATGAGCAGTTCTTC
-	TRBV15	TRBJ2-5	-	CATSNNRVETQYF	TGTGCCACCAGCAATAACAGGGTGGAGACCCAGTACTTC
TRBD1	TRBV7-9	TRBJ2-6	-	CASSSTWDRGPGANVLTF	TGTGCCAGCAGCTCTACTTGGGACAGGGGGCCTGGGGCCAACGTCCTGACTTTC
TRBD1	TRBV7-9	TRBJ2-6	-	CASSRTTGPPGANVLTF	TGTGCCAGCAGCCGAACGACAGGGCCCCCTGGGGCCAACGTCCTGACTTTC
-	TRBV2	TRBJ2-7	-	CASSVVGRLEQYF	TGTGCCAGCAGTGTTGTAGGTAGACTCGAGCAGTACTTC
-	TRBV19	TRBJ2-3	-	CASSSGEHVGDTQYF	TGTGCCAGTAGTTCGGGGGAACACGTCGGAGATACGCAGTATTTT
-	TRBV12-1	TRBJ1-2	once	CASSFATGDCGYTF	TGTGCCAGCAGCTTTGCCACAGGGGATTGTGGCTACACCTTC
-	TRBV11-2	TRBJ1-1	-	CASSLGTEAFF	TGTGCCAGCAGCTTAGGGACAGAAGCTTTCTTT
TRBD2	TRBV30	TRBJ2-5	-	CAWSVLAGETQYF	TGTGCCTGGAGTGTACTAGCGGGAGAGACCCAGTACTTC
TRBD1	TRBV9	TRBJ2-5	-	CASSAGVGQITQETQYF	TGTGCCAGCAGCGCCGGTGTGGGACAGATCACCCAAGAGACCCAGTACTTC
-	TRBV5-6	TRBJ1-2	-	CASSLYRGEGYTF	TGTGCCAGCAGCTTGTACCGGGGTGAAGGCTACACCTTC
-	TRBV12-5	TRBJ2-5	-	CASGGRRTRETQYF	TGTGCTAGTGGTGGGAGGAGGACCAGAGAGACCCAGTACTTC
-	TRBV25-1	TRBJ1-3	-	CASSTGNTIYF	TGTGCCAGCAGCACTGGAAACACCATATATTTT
-	TRBV5-1	TRBJ1-2	-	CASSLDTNYGYTF	TGCGCCAGCAGCTTGGACACTAACTATGGCTACACCTTC
-	TRBV6-1	TRBJ1-1	few	CASAFEGLAGTEAFF	TGTGCCAGCGCCTTCGAGGGCTTAGCGGGCACTGAAGCTTTCTTT
TRBD1	TRBV19	TRBJ2-3	-	CASSIRTGPFTDTQYF	TGTGCCAGTAGTATCCGGACAGGGCCCTTCACAGATACGCAGTATTTT
TRBD2	TRBV5-1	TRBJ2-5	-	CASSPGLAGEETQYF	TGCGCCAGCAGCCCCGGACTAGCGGGAGAAGAGACCCAGTACTTC
-	TRBV11-3	TRBJ2-7	-	CASSQGGSSYEQYF	TGTGCCAGCAGCCAGGGGGGAAGCTCCTACGAGCAGTACTTC
-	TRBV18	TRBJ1-1	-	CASSPPGGVSTEAFF	TGTGCCAGCTCACCACCGGGGGGTGTGAGCACTGAAGCTTTCTTT
-	TRBV6-5	TRBJ2-5	-	CASSRYQETQYF	TGTGCCAGCAGTCGGTATCAAGAGACCCAGTACTTC
-	TRBV5-1	TRBJ1-2	-	CASSLTNITGLDGYTF	TGCGCCAGCAGCTTGACCAATATTACGGGGTTGGATGGCTACACCTTC
-	TRBV6-1	TRBJ1-4	-	CASSEGRDGAEKLFF	TGTGCCAGCAGTGAAGGGAGAGATGGAGCTGAAAAACTGTTTTTT
-	TRBV7-2	TRBJ2-3	-	CASSLGKAGRSTDTQYF	TGTGCCAGCAGCTTAGGCAAGGCGGGGCGATCCACAGATACGCAGTATTTT
TRBD2	TRBV6-1	TRBJ2-1	-	CASSEVLAGEDEQFF	TGTGCCAGCAGTGAAGTCCTAGCGGGAGAGGACGAGCAGTTCTTC
TRBD1	TRBV6-5	TRBJ1-5	-	CASSQDRGNQPQHF	TGTGCCAGCAGTCAGGACAGGGGCAATCAGCCCCAGCATTTT
-	TRBV11-2	TRBJ2-3	-	CASSFTGSTDTQYF	TGTGCCAGCAGCTTCACAGGGAGCACAGATACGCAGTATTTT
-	TRBV19	TRBJ2-2	-	CASRDRGTGELFF	TGTGCCAGTAGGGATAGAGGCACCGGGGAGCTGTTTTTT
TRBD2	TRBV5-6	TRBJ2-1	-	CASSLGGTSGNEQFF	TGTGCCAGCAGCTTGGGAGGGACTAGCGGTAATGAGCAGTTCTTC
TRBD2	TRBV11-2	TRBJ2-7	-	CASSFESQLAEDYEQYF	TGTGCCAGCAGCTTCGAAAGCCAACTAGCGGAAGACTACGAGCAGTACTTC
-	TRBV5-5	TRBJ1-5	once	CASSLDSGGYSNQPQHF	TGTGCCAGCAGCTTAGACAGCGGGGGTTATAGCAATCAGCCCCAGCATTTT
-	TRBV19	TRBJ1-4	once	CASGESNEKLFF	TGTGCCAGTGGGGAGTCTAATGAAAAACTGTTTTTT
-	TRBV7-3	TRBJ1-2	once	CASSLTSERPYGYTF	TGTGCCAGCAGCTTAACGTCGGAGAGACCCTATGGCTACACCTTC
TRBD2	TRBV7-3	TRBJ2-1	-	CASIAGATYNEQFF	TGTGCCAGCATAGCGGGAGCCACCTACAATGAGCAGTTCTTC
-	TRBV5-5	TRBJ2-2	-	CASSAVLATGELFF	TGTGCCAGCAGCGCCGTCTTGGCCACCGGGGAGCTGTTTTTT
TRBD2	TRBV15	TRBJ2-1	-	CATSRGSSGNEQFF	TGTGCCACCAGCAGAGGATCTAGCGGGAATGAGCAGTTCTTC
-	TRBV14	TRBJ1-1	-	CASSSFWGGSEAFF	TGTGCCAGCAGTTCCTTTTGGGGAGGGTCTGAAGCTTTCTTT